One and the same sample provided the 2 T cell receptor beta chains below, sequenced in a study of cytomegalovirus exposure and HLA in healthy donors. 60 Vbeta and 13 Jbeta primers were used in PCR. The method was immunoSEQ multiplex PCR; TCRdb's version includes in-frame clones alone and lacks a portion of them. The table has 150,000 to 200,000 clones, 75% to 90% seen once; the top ten hold 1.5% to 2%. Sequencing input: PBMCs. The receptors here all came from a man over 45 in good health and CMV-seronegative.

The V call is TRBV13, the J call TRBJ2-3; D might be TRBD2 (6 bases). The CDR3 runs 17 residues. The ends were cut back, 2 bases at V and 0 bases at J, with 15 bases in the middle. Germline lookup yields CDR1 PRHDT and CDR2 FYEKMQ (reference sequence). The DNA of the CDR3 is TGTGCCAGCAGCTTATATCGTACGGGGACTAGCACAGATACGCAGTATTTT. Residues: CASSLYRTGTSTDTQYF.

This clone was recorded a few times. The genes are TRBV7-2 and TRBJ2-3; no clear D. Germline CDR1 SGHTA, CDR2 FQGNSA. V was pared by 8 bases and J by 0 bases, with 18 bases between. The CDR3 is made up of 16 amino acids. CDR3 in DNA: TGTGCCAGCGTTAGTGGTGGTTTCTGGAGCACAGATACGCAGTATTTT. Protein product: CASVSGGFWSTDTQYF.